These 30 T cell receptor beta chains share one sample of origin, sequenced in a study of PD-1 blockade in classical Hodgkin lymphoma. Sequencing was performed with immunoSEQ multiplex PCR; in TCRdb, only in-frame clones are kept and a portion is missing. The sample consists of some 60,000 clones, roughly 90% of them appearing once. Each patient relapsed following autologous stem cell transplantation, and prior brentuximab vedotin exposure differed. The specimen was peripheral blood mononuclear cells (PBMCs), collected at baseline. The receptors here all came from a human donor with classical Hodgkin lymphoma.

The chain combines TRBV5-8 with TRBJ1-1; D is ambiguous. Trimming took 0 bases from V and 5 from J, leaving 8 bases between them. The germline V gene has CDR1 SGHTS and CDR2 YDEGEE. This CDR3 has 13 amino acids. CDR3 DNA: TGTGCCAGCAGCTTGGGGCCAGCGACTGAAGCTTTCTTT. It yields the protein CASSLGPATEAFF.

This clone was observed a single time. The same CDR3 arises from other DNA sequences in this sample as well. V is TRBV7-6 and J is TRBJ1-3, with 7 bases identical to TRBD1. With V trimmed by 5 bases and J by 0 bases, 7 bases remained unmatched. CDR3 length: 16 residues. Germline V gene data show CDR1 as SGHVS and CDR2 as FNYEAQ. The CDR3 coding sequence is TGTGCCAGCAGCCTAGGACAGGTCGACTCTGGAAACACCATATATTTT. It encodes CASSLGQVDSGNTIYF.

This chain uses TRBV10-3 with TRBJ2-3; D tentatively reads TRBD1 or TRBD2 (5 bases each). The CDR3 sequence is 12 residues long. In germline, CDR1 is ENHRY, CDR2 SYGVKD. V lost 7 bases and J 5 bases, leaving 10 bases between the germline ends. The DNA for the CDR3 is TGTGCCATCAACGGGGCTGGAGATACGCAGTATTTT. Encoded protein: CAINGAGDTQYF.

V usage is TRBV10-3 and J usage is TRBJ1-1, with a tentative D call TRBD1 (6 bases). Germline assignment: CDR1 ENHRY and CDR2 SYGVKD. This CDR3 region has 14 residues. The V end was cut by 2 bases, the J end by 5 bases, with 12 bases between. The CDR3 sequence: CAISETTGRTEAFF. CDR3 in DNA: TGTGCCATCAGTGAGACCACAGGGAGAACTGAAGCTTTCTTT.

The genes are TRBV27 and TRBJ2-5; 8 bases map to TRBD1. The germline gives CDR1 MNHEY, CDR2 SMNVEV (reference sequence). The CDR3 sequence is 13 residues long. V shed 5 bases, J shed 11 bases, and the junction held 10 bases outside the gene matches. The CDR3 region is CASSALQGAIQYF. The CDR3 DNA reads as TGTGCCAGCAGTGCCCTCCAGGGGGCAATTCAGTACTTC.

The rearrangement links TRBV4-1 to TRBJ2-1, with D unclear. Germline CDR1 and CDR2: MGHRA and YSYEKL. Trimming removed 1 base from V and 2 bases from J, with 12 bases in between. CDR3 size: 16 residues. Here the CDR3 reads CASSQVMAQAYNEQFF. CDR3 bases: TGCGCCAGCAGCCAAGTTATGGCGCAGGCCTACAATGAGCAGTTCTTC.

The genes are TRBV2 and TRBJ2-3; D is ambiguous. V lost 6 bases and J 4 bases, leaving 11 bases between the germline ends. The length of the CDR3 is 13 residues. Germline assignment: CDR1 SNHLY and CDR2 FYNNEI. In nucleotides, the CDR3 is TGTGCCAGCAGCGGGCCAGCCCCAGATACGCAGTATTTT. Its translation is CASSGPAPDTQYF. Full variable domain (outside the CDR3, taken from reference TRBV2 and TRBJ2-3): EPEVTQTPSHQVTQMGQEVILRCVPISNHLYFYWYRQILGQKVEFLVSFYNNEISEKSEIFDDQFSVERPDGSNFTLKIRSTKLEDSAMYFCASSGPAPDTQYFGPGTRLTVL.

V and J are TRBV5-1 and TRBJ1-1; the D gene is possibly TRBD1 (5 bases). This CDR3 is built from 13 residues. Trimming pared 3 bases from V and 5 bases from J, leaving 11 bases between. Germline assignment: CDR1 SGHRS and CDR2 YFSETQ. The CDR3 here is CASSWKGSTEAFF. CDR3 DNA sequence: TGCGCCAGCAGCTGGAAGGGGTCAACTGAAGCTTTCTTT.

The rearrangement uses TRBV11-2 and TRBJ2-3; D ambiguous. The CDR3 spans 14 residues. The V end was cut by 1 base, the J end by 2 bases, with 7 bases between. Germline-derived CDR1 and CDR2 are SGHAT and FQNNGV. CDR3 region: CASSLATFTDTQYF. CDR3 nucleotide sequence: TGTGCCAGCAGCTTAGCAACGTTCACAGATACGCAGTATTTT. The full variable domain, in which reference TRBV11-2 and TRBJ2-3 provide the parts outside the CDR3, is EAGVAQSPRYKIIEKRQSVAFWCNPISGHATLYWYQQILGQGPKLLIQFQNNGVVDDSQLPKDRFSAERLKGVDSTLKIQPAKLEDSAVYLCASSLATFTDTQYFGPGTRLTVL.

The rearrangement links TRBV15 to TRBJ2-7; 9 nucleotides align to TRBD1. V lost 8 bases to trimming and J lost 6 bases; unmatched junction nucleotides: 5. The CDR3 runs to 12 residues. Germline CDR1 reads LNHNV; CDR2 reads YYDKDF (reference sequence). CDR3 residues: CATGTGFGEQYF. CDR3 nucleotide sequence: TGTGCCACCGGGACAGGGTTTGGCGAGCAGTACTTC.

This chain links TRBV5-1 with TRBJ2-1; D is unclear. V lost 2 bases, J lost 5 bases, and 2 bases lay in between. The CDR3 length is 11 residues. Germline V lookup: CDR1 SGHRS, CDR2 YFSETQ. CDR3 nucleotides: TGCGCCAGCAGCTTCCACAATGAGCAGTTCTTC. It encodes CASSFHNEQFF.

The chain couples TRBV2 to TRBJ2-3; a possible D gene is TRBD1 (5 bases). Trimming took off 2 bases at V and 0 bases at J, with 15 bases between the two ends. The CDR3 is 17 residues long. Per the germline V gene, CDR1 is SNHLY and CDR2 is FYNNEI. The CDR3 DNA follows: TGTGCCAGCAGTGAAATCCGAACAGGCAAGAGCACAGATACGCAGTATTTT. Its protein product is CASSEIRTGKSTDTQYF.

The chain uses TRBV28 and TRBJ1-3, with D tentatively TRBD1 (6 bases). Germline V gene data show CDR1 as MDHEN and CDR2 as SYDVKM. Trimming cost V 5 bases and J 0 bases, with 11 bases left between them. There are 15 residues in the CDR3. This CDR3 reads CASSERTDSGNTIYF. The CDR3 DNA reads TGTGCCAGCAGTGAAAGGACAGACTCTGGAAACACCATATATTTT. Variable domain in full (rest from reference TRBV28 and TRBJ1-3): DVKVTQSSRYLVKRTGEKVFLECVQDMDHENMFWYRQDPGLGLRLIYFSYDVKMKEKGDIPEGYSVSREKKERFSLILESASTNQTSMYLCASSERTDSGNTIYFGEGSWLTVV.

In this sample, this clone turned up once. In DNA, the CDR3 is TGTGCCAGCAGCCCAGAGGGTTTTGACTATGGCTACACCTTC. It is translated as CASSPEGFDYGYTF. J is TRBJ1-2 and V is TRBV5-4, with no clear D. V gave up 4 bases and J gave up 3 bases, with 13 bases separating them. In germline, CDR1 is SGHNT, CDR2 YYREEE (reference sequence). The CDR3 totals 14 residues.

This clone was counted at least ten times. In nucleotides, the CDR3 is TGTGCCACCCGAAAATCGGGAGGAACCGAGCAGTACTTC. The encoded protein is CATRKSGGTEQYF. V and J are TRBV2 and TRBJ2-7, with TRBD2 identical over 7 bases. This CDR3 is 13 amino acids long. CDR1 and CDR2 (germline): SNHLY, FYNNEI. Losses at the gene ends were 10 bases for V and 6 bases for J; bases not matched to a gene: 12.

V is TRBV27 and J is TRBJ2-1; a possible D gene is TRBD2 (5 bases). The V gene lost 5 bases and the J gene lost 0 bases, with 14 bases spanning the gap. CDR1 is MNHEY, CDR2 SMNVEV, per germline (reference sequence). The CDR3 has 16 residues. The chain's CDR3 is CASSPLIGSSYNEQFF. In DNA, the CDR3 is TGTGCCAGCAGTCCACTAATTGGGAGCTCCTACAATGAGCAGTTCTTC.

The chain carries TRBV10-2 and TRBJ2-7; D might be TRBD1 (6 bases). This CDR3 is built from 13 residues. V gave up 2 bases and J gave up 2 bases, with 7 bases separating them. From germline, CDR1 is WSHSY and CDR2 SAAADI. In nucleotides, the CDR3 is TGCGCCAGCAGTGAGGGACAGACCTACGAGCAGTACTTC. Amino acid sequence: CASSEGQTYEQYF.

The chain has TRBV7-9 and TRBJ1-6; no definite D call. The CDR3 consists of 15 residues. The germline gives CDR1 SEHNR, CDR2 FQNEAQ (reference sequence). V was shortened by 5 bases and J by 7 bases, with 15 bases between the two germline ends. CDR3 in DNA: TGTGCCAGCAGCCCAGATGGGATCGGAAATTCACCCCTCCACTTT. It specifies CASSPDGIGNSPLHF.

The chain combines TRBV7-2 with TRBJ2-2; possible D gene TRBD1, 6 bases. V lost 0 bases, J lost 4 bases, and 12 bases lay in between. The germline V gene encodes CDR1 SGHTA and CDR2 FQGNSA. The CDR3 is 16 amino acids. DNA for the CDR3: TGTGCCAGCAGCTTAGCTGGGGGCGGAACCACCGGGGAGCTGTTTTTT. This translates into CASSLAGGGTTGELFF.

The chain is built from TRBV10-2 and TRBJ1-2; unclear D gene. V lost 6 bases to trimming and J lost 0 bases, with 11 bases between them. Germline CDR1 reads WSHSY; CDR2 reads SAAADI. This CDR3 contains 14 residues. For the CDR3, the DNA is TGCGCCAGCAGGGCCGAGAGGACTAACTATGGCTACACCTTC. It codes for CASRAERTNYGYTF.

The chain is built from TRBV25-1 and TRBJ2-1; D is uncertain. The V end lost 7 bases, the J end lost 5 bases, and 9 bases lay between the germline ends. CDR1 MGHDK and CDR2 SYGVNS come from the germline V gene. CDR3 length: 12 residues. The DNA for the CDR3 is TGTGCCAGCATGGGTGATCACAATGAGCAGTTCTTC. This encodes CASMGDHNEQFF.

This clone has more than one count but fewer than ten. The chain couples TRBV5-6 to TRBJ1-6, with no clear D. The CDR3 length is 12 residues. Germline CDR1 reads SGHDT; CDR2 reads YYEEEE. V was shortened by 3 bases and J by 10 bases, with 8 bases between the two germline ends. In DNA form, the CDR3 reads TGTGCCAGCAGCTCGCCTCTATCACCCCTCCACTTT. This codes for CASSSPLSPLHF.

This clone occurred a few times. The chain carries TRBV27 and TRBJ2-1; tentative D call: TRBD2 (5 bases). Germline values: CDR1 MNHEY, CDR2 SMNVEV (reference sequence). The length of the CDR3 is 15 residues. The V and J ends lost 2 bases and 2 bases respectively, with 10 bases between them. CDR3 DNA: TGTGCCAGCAGTTTAGCGGGTACCACCTACAATGAGCAGTTCTTC. As protein: CASSLAGTTYNEQFF.

For the CDR3, the DNA is TGTGCCAGCAGTATACGCCTGAACAATGAGCAGTTCTTC. This encodes CASSIRLNNEQFF. The chain uses TRBV27 and TRBJ2-1; D not certain. The germline V gene encodes CDR1 MNHEY and CDR2 SMNVEV (reference sequence). Trimming stripped 5 bases from V and 5 bases from J, with 10 bases between. The CDR3 runs to 13 residues.

The chain is built from TRBV2 and TRBJ2-3, with TRBD2 matching over 8 bases. The germline CDR1 and CDR2 sequences are SNHLY and FYNNEI. The CDR3 is 16 residues long. V was clipped by 3 bases and J by 1 base; unmatched bases: 6. The chain's CDR3 is CASSDRAGVGTDTQYF. The CDR3 nucleotides read TGTGCCAGCAGTGATCGAGCGGGAGTGGGCACAGATACGCAGTATTTT.

V and J are TRBV4-2 and TRBJ2-1; no clear D. The CDR3 loop spans 14 amino acids. Looked up from germline, CDR1 is LGHNA and CDR2 is YNFKEQ. Deletions cut 1 base from V and 3 bases from J, with 7 bases between. DNA for the CDR3: TGTGCCAGCAGCCAAGTGGTGGGCTACAATGAGCAGTTCTTC. Residues: CASSQVVGYNEQFF.

V gene TRBV11-3 combines with J gene TRBJ2-1; D uncertain. Trimming left V 5 bases short and J 1 base short, with 18 bases between. The CDR3 sequence is 17 residues long. Germline V CDR1 and CDR2: SGHNT, YENEEA. In DNA, the CDR3 is TGTGCCAGCAGCCCTTGGACGGAGCAAGGGTCCTACAATGAGCAGTTCTTC. Its protein is CASSPWTEQGSYNEQFF.

The chain has TRBV27 and TRBJ1-5; the D gene is possibly TRBD1 (5 bases). This CDR3 is built from 14 residues. V shed 5 bases and J shed 3 bases, with 11 bases lying between them. The V gene's germline CDR1 is MNHEY and CDR2 SMNVEV (reference sequence). The CDR3 DNA reads TGTGCCAGCAGTCTCGGACATCCCAATCAGCCCCAGCATTTT. It encodes CASSLGHPNQPQHF.

The chain recombines TRBV2 with TRBJ1-1; perhaps TRBD1 as D (6 bases). Germline V gene lookup returns CDR1 SNHLY and CDR2 FYNNEI. The ends were cut back, 0 bases at V and 4 bases at J, with 21 bases in the middle. This CDR3 contains 18 residues. The CDR3 DNA reads TGTGCCAGCAGTGAAGCGTTCCCACTTACAGGGAATCCCACTGAAGCTTTCTTT. Encoded protein: CASSEAFPLTGNPTEAFF.

The chain joins TRBV19 to TRBJ2-3; 7 nucleotides agree with TRBD2. Germline V gene sequence: CDR1 LNHDA, CDR2 SQIVND (reference sequence). The J segment lost 0 bases and the V segment lost 4 bases, leaving 7 bases of the junction unmatched. There are 16 residues in the CDR3. CDR3 protein: CASSSWDYHSTDTQYF. CDR3 DNA: TGTGCCAGTAGTAGCTGGGACTACCATAGCACAGATACGCAGTATTTT.